This T cell receptor beta chain was observed in a study of T cell responses to AZD1222 COVID-19 vaccine. Study-level results: Spike-specific TCR depth and breadth grew after two AZD1222 doses. Only 5 or 6 individuals given AZD1222 were seropositive at baseline. CD4 TCRs associated with vaccination spanned spike, dominating at 160-218 and 743-854.

Sequencing used immunoSEQ multiplex PCR; TCRdb keeps in-frame clones, though not all of them. The sample yields about 170,000 clones, 90% to 95% seen once. Between the trimmed V and J ends, which lost 0 bases and 4 bases, there was a span of 9 bases. The CDR3 covers 14 residues. From germline, CDR1 is SNHLY and CDR2 FYNNEI. About this clone: What it binds is unknown.

The TCR originated in an adult in good health. The sample here was peripheral blood, taken on day 0 of AZD1222 vaccination. The chain is built from TRBV2 and TRBJ1-1; D call uncertain. CDR3 loop: CASSEARFATEAFF. CDR3 nucleotides: TGTGCCAGCAGTGAAGCACGGTTCGCCACTGAAGCTTTCTTT.